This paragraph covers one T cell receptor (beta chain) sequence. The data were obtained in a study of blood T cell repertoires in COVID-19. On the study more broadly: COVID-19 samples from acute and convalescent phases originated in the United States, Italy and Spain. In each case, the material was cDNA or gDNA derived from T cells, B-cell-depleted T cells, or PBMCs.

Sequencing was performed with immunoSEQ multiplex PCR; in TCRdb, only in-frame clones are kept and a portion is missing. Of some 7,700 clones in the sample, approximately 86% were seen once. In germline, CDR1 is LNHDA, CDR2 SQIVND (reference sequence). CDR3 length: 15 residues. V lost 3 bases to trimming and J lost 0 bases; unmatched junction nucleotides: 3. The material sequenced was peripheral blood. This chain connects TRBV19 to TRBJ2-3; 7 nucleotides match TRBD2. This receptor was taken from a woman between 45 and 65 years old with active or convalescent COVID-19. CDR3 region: CASSISGGSTDTQYF. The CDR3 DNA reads TGTGCCAGTAGTATTTCCGGGGGGAGCACAGATACGCAGTATTTT.